This T cell receptor beta chain was sequenced in a study of blood T cell repertoires in COVID-19. For the study at large: Sources were T cells, B-cell-depleted T cells, or PBMCs; the material itself was cDNA or gDNA.

Patients from Seattle were sampled longitudinally, starting during active infection. How the authors handled the data: Estimation of nucleated cell counts relied on the amplification of reference gene primers. Clones were read by immunoSEQ multiplex PCR, and TCRdb kept only the in-frame ones, dropping some. Clone size and the V and J calls come from that table; the DNA yielded D and trimming. This sample has 75,000 to 95,000 clones, with approximately 78% found just once. Trimming removed 0 bases at V and 6 bases at J, with 10 bases between. There are 15 residues in the CDR3. Germline assignment: CDR1 SGDLS and CDR2 YYNGEE.

This TCR was sampled from a man in his sixties with COVID-19, enrolled during active disease. The rearrangement links TRBV9 to TRBJ1-6; maybe TRBD1 (6 bases). The source material was peripheral blood. The CDR3 reads CASSVGDTGNSPLHF. For the CDR3, the DNA is TGTGCCAGCAGCGTAGGGGACACGGGTAATTCACCCCTCCACTTT. The complete variable domain, with remaining parts taken from reference TRBV9 and TRBJ1-6, reads DSGVTQTPKHLITATGQRVTLRCSPRSGDLSVYWYQQSLDQGLQFLIQYYNGEERAKGNILERFSAQQFPDLHSELNLSSLELGDSALYFCASSVGDTGNSPLHFGNGTRLTVT.